This T cell receptor beta chain derives from a study of blood T cell repertoires in COVID-19. Germline CDR1 reads KGHSH; CDR2 reads LQKENI. The CDR3 has 13 residues. Germline trimming cut 5 bases from V and 6 bases from J; bases unmatched to any gene: 3. Libraries were prepared by immunoSEQ multiplex PCR; TCRdb keeps only in-frame clonotypes and omits some of them. The top ten hold 5.5% to 8% of the sample, which has roughly 99,000 clones, approximately 88% seen once. The sequence was collected from a man aged 50-60 years with active or convalescent COVID-19. V is TRBV18 and J is TRBJ2-7; 11 bases match TRBD1. The sequencing input was peripheral blood. CDR3 sequence reads: CASSLGTGGEQYF. The CDR3 coding sequence is TGTGCCAGCTCATTAGGGACAGGGGGCGAGCAGTACTTC.